The 21 T cell receptor beta chains below all came from one sample that was sequenced in a study of post-analysis software for immune sequencing data. Study results and limitations: Five TRBV segments occurring more often in patients than controls included TRBV5-6, TRBV5-1 and TRBV20-1.

For these receptors, no antigen is known. Unique-molecular-identifier-tagged TCR beta cDNA libraries were used. Via MiXCR, TCRdb re-called the PCR reads, giving one row per CDR3 protein. Counted here are about 430,000 distinct CDR3 sequences, more than 30% occurring once; the ten biggest clones make up under 9%. Sequences were obtained from blood. These receptors all come from a girl aged 2 to 9 with multiple sclerosis.

This clonotype was seen a handful of times. The V and J genes are TRBV15 and TRBJ2-5; TRBD1 matches 9 bases. V lost 2 bases, J lost 4 bases, and 8 bases stayed unmatched. Germline loops: CDR1 LNHNV, CDR2 YYDKDF (reference sequence). This CDR3 spans 16 amino acids. The CDR3 DNA reads TGTGCCACCAGCAGACACCGGGACAGGGTTCCAGAGACCCAGTACTTC. Translation: CATSRHRDRVPETQYF.

This clonotype was seen a handful of times. The gene calls are TRBV21-1 and TRBJ1-2. TRBV21-1 is termed a pseudogene. This CDR3 is built from 15 residues. The CDR3 region is CASSGTDTNPYGYTF. CDR3 in DNA: TGTGCCAGCAGCGGAACCGATACAAACCCCTATGGCTACACCTTC.

This clonotype was detected only a few times. The chain employs TRBV7-8 and TRBJ2-3; D may be TRBD1 (5 bases). The CDR3 runs to 17 residues. Germline CDR1 is SGHVS and CDR2 is FQNEAQ. V lost 6 bases and J lost 2, with 21 bases in between. Here the CDR3 reads CASRQRRGKGLTDTQYF. The CDR3 nucleotides are TGTGCCAGCAGACAGAGGAGAGGCAAGGGGCTCACAGATACGCAGTATTTT.

This clonotype was counted only a few times. The genes are TRBV7-3 and TRBJ2-1, with a tentative D call TRBD1 (5 bases). This CDR3 is 16 amino acids long. Germline V gives CDR1 SGHTA, CDR2 FQGTGA. V lost 0 bases and J 4 bases, leaving 13 bases between the germline ends. In DNA, the CDR3 is TGTGCCAGCAGCTTAACCGACAGCGAGTCGTACAATGAGCAGTTCTTC. This encodes CASSLTDSESYNEQFF.

The chain carries TRBV20-1 and TRBJ1-4; TRBD1 might be the D (5 bases). Trimming stripped 3 bases from V and 7 bases from J, with 9 bases between. Looked up from germline, CDR1 is DFQATT and CDR2 is SNEGSKA (reference sequence). This CDR3 comprises 12 residues. CDR3 loop: CSARDNGEKLFF. In nucleotides, the CDR3 is TGCAGTGCTAGGGACAACGGTGAAAAACTGTTTTTT.

This clonotype was detected a few times. The V and J genes are TRBV29-1 and TRBJ2-3, with 7 nucleotides matching TRBD1. Germline-derived CDR1 and CDR2 are SQVTM and ANQGSEA. The trim removed 7 bases at V and 2 bases at J, leaving 12 bases unmatched. The CDR3 consists of 15 residues. The CDR3 nucleotides read TGCAGCGGGAAAGGACAGGCGCGAGTCACAGATACGCAGTATTTT. This encodes CSGKGQARVTDTQYF.

This clonotype was observed a handful of times. The chain couples TRBV9 to TRBJ2-1, with a weak D call TRBD2 (6 bases). In germline, CDR1 is SGDLS, CDR2 YYNGEE. V lost 4 bases to trimming and J lost 7 bases, with 18 bases between them. The CDR3 spans 15 residues. CDR3 residues: CASSPHGGPRNEQFF. DNA of the CDR3: TGTGCCAGCAGCCCCCACGGAGGGCCTAGGAATGAGCAGTTCTTC.

The V gene is TRBV29-1, the J gene TRBJ2-5; 7 bases map to TRBD1. Germline trimming cut 6 bases from V and 3 bases from J; bases unmatched to any gene: 7. The V gene's germline CDR1 is SQVTM and CDR2 ANQGSEA. This CDR3 is built from 13 residues. The DNA of the CDR3 is TGCAGCGTCCGGGACAGAGCTAAAGAGACCCAGTACTTC. This codes for CSVRDRAKETQYF.

The chain joins TRBV28 to TRBJ2-6; unclear D gene. The CDR3 runs 17 residues. The germline gives CDR1 MDHEN, CDR2 SYDVKM. The germline V and J ends were trimmed by 5 bases and 0 bases, with 14 bases remaining between them. CDR3 nucleotide sequence: TGTGCCAGCAGTCATATGGCTCGCAGCTCTGGGGCCAACGTCCTGACTTTC. This translates into CASSHMARSSGANVLTF. The full variable domain, its missing parts supplied by reference TRBV28 and TRBJ2-6, is DVKVTQSSRYLVKRTGEKVFLECVQDMDHENMFWYRQDPGLGLRLIYFSYDVKMKEKGDIPEGYSVSREKKERFSLILESASTNQTSMYLCASSHMARSSGANVLTFGAGSRLTVL.

V is TRBV7-8 and J is TRBJ2-1; D is tentatively TRBD1 or TRBD2 (5 bases each). This CDR3 region has 14 residues. Trimming took 6 bases from V and 9 from J, leaving 18 bases between them. The germline gives CDR1 SGHVS, CDR2 FQNEAQ. The CDR3 sequence: CASSVPGGGGEQFF. In DNA, the CDR3 is TGTGCCAGCAGTGTGCCTGGGGGTGGAGGTGAGCAGTTCTTC.

The chain recombines TRBV5-5 with TRBJ2-1; D remains ambiguous. V was pared by 2 bases and J by 3 bases, with 12 bases between. This CDR3 spans 15 amino acids. Germline-derived CDR1 and CDR2 are SGHKS and YYEKEE (reference sequence). The chain's CDR3 is CASSFASLGYNEQFF. DNA of the CDR3: TGTGCCAGCAGCTTCGCCTCCTTGGGCTACAATGAGCAGTTCTTC.

This clonotype has only a few counts. The V gene is TRBV6-1, the J gene TRBJ2-5, with 7 bases identical to TRBD2. Germline V gives CDR1 MNHNS, CDR2 SASEGT. The ends lost 8 bases at V and 1 base at J; junction bases unmatched: 7. The CDR3 has 14 amino acids. CDR3 in amino acids: CASCRGGSQETQYF. The DNA of the CDR3 is TGTGCCAGCTGCCGCGGGGGATCCCAAGAGACCCAGTACTTC.

This clonotype was seen a few times. V usage is TRBV7-2 and J usage is TRBJ2-3; D possibly matches TRBD1 or TRBD2 (6 bases each). In germline, CDR1 is SGHTA, CDR2 FQGNSA. Trimming removed 0 bases from V and 1 base from J, with 8 bases in between. The CDR3 loop spans 15 amino acids. CDR3 loop: CASSLAGGRTDTQYF. Written as DNA, the CDR3 is TGTGCCAGCAGCTTAGCGGGGGGCCGCACAGATACGCAGTATTTT.

The chain carries TRBV5-1 and TRBJ2-3, with D possibly being TRBD2 (6 bases). V lost 2 bases and J 4 bases, leaving 20 bases between the germline ends. Per germline, CDR1 SGHRS and CDR2 YFSETQ. This CDR3 is built from 17 residues. The CDR3 nucleotides read TGCGCCAGCAGCTTTCCCCGGGACTGGGGGGTTCCAGATACGCAGTATTTT. This encodes CASSFPRDWGVPDTQYF. The entire variable domain, with the rest obtained from reference TRBV5-1 and TRBJ2-3, is as follows: KAGVTQTPRYLIKTRGQQVTLSCSPISGHRSVSWYQQTPGQGLQFLFEYFSETQRNKGNFPGRFSGRQFSNSRSEMNVSTLELGDSALYLCASSFPRDWGVPDTQYFGPGTRLTVL.

In this sample, this clonotype turned up a few times. The chain couples TRBV6-5 to TRBJ2-7, with 8 bases lining up with TRBD1. Germline CDR1 reads MNHEY; CDR2 reads SVGAGI. The J segment lost 2 bases and the V segment lost 7 bases, leaving 10 bases of the junction unmatched. The CDR3 contains 15 residues. DNA for the CDR3: TGTGCCAGCACCCCGACAGGGGCCCTAACCTACGAGCAGTACTTC. Amino acid sequence: CASTPTGALTYEQYF.

This clonotype was seen repeatedly, ten times or more. The gene calls are TRBV7-2 and TRBJ2-7; 8 bases agree with TRBD1. Trimming cost V 5 bases and J 3 bases; bases outside gene matches: 6. The CDR3 consists of 14 residues. The V gene's germline CDR1 is SGHTA and CDR2 FQGNSA. The CDR3 reads CASSLDRGGYEQYF. CDR3 nucleotides: TGTGCCAGCAGCCTCGACAGGGGAGGCTACGAGCAGTACTTC.

The chain is built from TRBV10-3 and TRBJ1-2; D is perhaps TRBD1 (5 bases). From germline, CDR1 is ENHRY and CDR2 SYGVKD. This CDR3 is built from 18 residues. V dropped 8 bases and J dropped 0 bases, with 25 bases sitting between them. In nucleotides, the CDR3 is TGTGCCATCTCCGTCGCCATCGTGCCGAGGGGTTCTAACTATGGCTACACCTTC. It codes for CAISVAIVPRGSNYGYTF.

A few counts support this clonotype. This chain links TRBV4-1 with TRBJ2-3; the D gene could be TRBD1 or TRBD2 (5 bases each). CDR3 length: 17 residues. The germline gives CDR1 MGHRA, CDR2 YSYEKL. Trimming removed 3 bases at V and 2 bases at J, with 18 bases between. The CDR3, as DNA: TGCGCCAGCAGCCAGGACCTACCGGGACGAATCACAGATACGCAGTATTTT. Amino acids: CASSQDLPGRITDTQYF.

This clonotype has only a few counts. The chain combines TRBV18 with TRBJ2-3, with D possibly TRBD1 on 5 matching bases. Trimming cost V 3 bases and J 1 base, with 11 bases left between them. Per germline, CDR1 KGHSH and CDR2 LQKENI. This CDR3 contains 15 residues. The CDR3 DNA follows: TGTGCCAGCTCACCCGGACGACAGCGCACAGATACGCAGTATTTT. Its translation is CASSPGRQRTDTQYF.

V gene TRBV7-9 combines with J gene TRBJ1-2; D is possibly TRBD1 (5 bases). There are 13 residues in the CDR3. Trimming removed 7 bases at V and 4 bases at J, with 13 bases between. The germline gives CDR1 SEHNR, CDR2 FQNEAQ (reference sequence). CDR3 protein: CASIEYRGYGYTF. The CDR3 DNA is TGTGCCAGCATAGAGTATAGGGGCTATGGCTACACCTTC.

The rearrangement joins TRBV5-1 to TRBJ2-3; 9 bases align to TRBD2. J gave up 3 bases and V 3 bases, and 5 bases lay outside the gene matches. Germline V lookup: CDR1 SGHRS, CDR2 YFSETQ. The CDR3 spans 15 residues. The CDR3 region is CASSSPGLATDTQYF. The CDR3 DNA sequence: TGCGCCAGCAGCTCACCGGGACTAGCTACAGATACGCAGTATTTT.